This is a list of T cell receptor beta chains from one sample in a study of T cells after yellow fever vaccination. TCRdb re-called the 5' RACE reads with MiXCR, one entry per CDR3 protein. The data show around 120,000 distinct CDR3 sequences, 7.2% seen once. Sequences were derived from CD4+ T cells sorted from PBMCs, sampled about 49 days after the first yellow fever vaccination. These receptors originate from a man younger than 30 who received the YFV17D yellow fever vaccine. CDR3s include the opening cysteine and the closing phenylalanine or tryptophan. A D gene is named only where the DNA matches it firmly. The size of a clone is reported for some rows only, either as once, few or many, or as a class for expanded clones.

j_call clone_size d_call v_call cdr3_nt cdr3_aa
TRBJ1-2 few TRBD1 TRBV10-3 TGTGCCATCACCGAGACAGGGCTCTATAACTATGGCTACACCTTC CAITETGLYNYGYTF
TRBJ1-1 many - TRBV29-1 TGCAGCGTTGTCGGCAGACTCATGAACACTGAAGCTTTCTTT CSVVGRLMNTEAFF
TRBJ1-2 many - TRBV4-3 TGCGCCAGCAGCCAAAGTTTCAGGGGAAACGGCTACACCTTC CASSQSFRGNGYTF
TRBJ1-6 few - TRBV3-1 TGTGCCAGCAGCCCAGGAGAGGTTTGGAATTCACCCCTCCACTTT CASSPGEVWNSPLHF
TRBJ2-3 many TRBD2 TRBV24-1 TGTGCCACCAGTGAGGCGGGGGGAAACTCAGATACGCAGTATTTT CATSEAGGNSDTQYF
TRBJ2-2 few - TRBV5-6 TGTGCCAGCAGCTTGGGGCAGACAGGGAACACCGGGGAGCTGTTTTTT CASSLGQTGNTGELFF
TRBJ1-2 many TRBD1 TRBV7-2 TGTGCCAGCAGCACCGGACAGGGAGGGTTAGGCTACACCTTC CASSTGQGGLGYTF
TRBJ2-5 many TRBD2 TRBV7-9 TGTGCCAGCAGCCAGGGACTAGCGGGGGTCCAAGAGACCCAGTACTTC CASSQGLAGVQETQYF
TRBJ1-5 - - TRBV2 TGTGCCAGCAGTGGGCAAAGCGCAGGGGAGCCCCAGCATTTT CASSGQSAGEPQHF
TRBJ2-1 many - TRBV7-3 TGTGCCAGCAGCTCCCGGCAGGGCAGAATCAATGAGCAGTTCTTC CASSSRQGRINEQFF
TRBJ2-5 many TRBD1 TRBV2 TGTGCCAGCAGTGGGACAGGACAAGAGACCCAGTGCTTC CASSGTGQETQCF
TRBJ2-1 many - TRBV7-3 TGTGCCAGCAGCTTAACAGGGTACAATGAGCAGTTCTTC CASSLTGYNEQFF
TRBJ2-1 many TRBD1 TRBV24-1 TGTGCCACCAGTGATTCGACAGGGTACGACCATGAGCAGTTCTTC CATSDSTGYDHEQFF
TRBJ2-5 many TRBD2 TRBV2 TGTGCCAGCAGTGGGGCAGCAGCGGGGGTGACCCAGTACTTC CASSGAAAGVTQYF
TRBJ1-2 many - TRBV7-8 TGTGCCAGCAGCTTAGCTGGACAGACTAACTATGGCTACACCTTC CASSLAGQTNYGYTF
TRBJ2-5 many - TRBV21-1 TGTGCCAGCAGCAGGGTATCTCTGTTGGAGACCCAGTACTTC CASSRVSLLETQYF
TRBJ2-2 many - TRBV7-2 TGTGCCAGCAGCCAAGGGGGGTACACCGGGGAGCTGTTTTTT CASSQGGYTGELFF
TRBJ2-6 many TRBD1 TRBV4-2 TGTGCCAGCAGCCAAGATCGGGACAGCTCTGGGGCCAACGTCCTGACTTTC CASSQDRDSSGANVLTF
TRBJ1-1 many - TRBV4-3 TGCGCCAGCAGCCCAGATAGACACATGAACACTGAAGCTTTCTTT CASSPDRHMNTEAFF
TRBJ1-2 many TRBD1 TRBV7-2 TGTGCCAGCAGCTTGGCTGGACAGGGGAGGAACTATGGCTACACCTTC CASSLAGQGRNYGYTF
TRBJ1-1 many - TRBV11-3 TGTGCCAGCAGCTTAGGTGGGTCCGCCGCTGAAGCTTTCTTT CASSLGGSAAEAFF
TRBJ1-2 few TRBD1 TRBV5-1 TGCGCCAGCAGGTTTACTTGGACAGGGGGAAATGGCTACACCTTC CASRFTWTGGNGYTF
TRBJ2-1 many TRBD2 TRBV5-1 TGCGCCAGCAGCTCAGGACTAGCGGGGGATCCAAAACAGTCCCAATACAATGAGCAGTTCTTC CASSSGLAGDPKQSQYNEQFF
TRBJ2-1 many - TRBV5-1 TGCGCCAGCCCAAGGGAGCCCTCCTACAATGAGCAGTTCTTC CASPREPSYNEQFF
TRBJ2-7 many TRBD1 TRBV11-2 TGTGCCAGCAGCCCGCTCTCCGGGACAGGGTTCTACGAGCAGTACTTC CASSPLSGTGFYEQYF
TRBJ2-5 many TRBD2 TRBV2 TGTGCCAGCAGGCGGGGGGAGGTAGAGACCCAGTACTTC CASRRGEVETQYF
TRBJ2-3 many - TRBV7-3 TGTGCCAGCAGCAAGGGACTTCCCCAAGATACGCAGTATTTT CASSKGLPQDTQYF
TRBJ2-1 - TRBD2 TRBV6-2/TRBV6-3 TGTGCCAGCAGACCCTTAGCGGGGGGTATCGGTGAGCAGTTCTTC CASRPLAGGIGEQFF
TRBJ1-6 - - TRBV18 TGTGCCAGCTCACCAGCCGGGTCGACAGATTCACCCCTCCACTTT CASSPAGSTDSPLHF
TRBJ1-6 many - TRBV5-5 TGTGCCAGCAGCGGGGTAAATTCACCCCTCCACTTT CASSGVNSPLHF
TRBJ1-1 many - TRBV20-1 TGCAGTGCTAGCCCGGGACACCTGAACACTGAAGCTTTCTTT CSASPGHLNTEAFF
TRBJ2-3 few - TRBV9 TGTGCCAGCAGCGTAGGTTTCCAGACAGATACGCAGTATTTT CASSVGFQTDTQYF
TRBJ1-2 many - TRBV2 TGTGCCAGCAGTGGCACGGGGGCGCAGGGCTATGGCTACACCTTC CASSGTGAQGYGYTF
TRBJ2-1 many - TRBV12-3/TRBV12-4 TGTGCCAGCCGGGGGGCCTATAATAACTACAATGAGCAGTTCTTC CASRGAYNNYNEQFF
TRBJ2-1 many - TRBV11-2 TGTGCCAGCACCCGCACCGGGAGCTCCTACAATGAGCAGTTCTTC CASTRTGSSYNEQFF
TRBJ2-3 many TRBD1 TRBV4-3 TGCGCCAGCAGCCAGGCTGAGGGGGCTGCAGATACGCAGTATTTT CASSQAEGAADTQYF
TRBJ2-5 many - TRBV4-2 TGTGCCAGCAGCCAAGACCGGGGGCAAGAGACCCAGTACTTC CASSQDRGQETQYF
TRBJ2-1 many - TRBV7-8 TGTGCCAGCAGCTTAAGGGCGGAGACTTACAATGAGCAGTTCTTC CASSLRAETYNEQFF
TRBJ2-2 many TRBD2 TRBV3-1 TGTGCCAGCAGCCCTCATACTAGCGGGGGCGTCACCGGGGAGCTGTTTTTT CASSPHTSGGVTGELFF
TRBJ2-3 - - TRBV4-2 TGTGCCAGCAGCCCCCGGGGTAGCGGCACAGATACGCAGTATTTT CASSPRGSGTDTQYF
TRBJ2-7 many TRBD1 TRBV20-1 TGCAGTGCTAGAGATGAGGTGGACAGGGGCACCTACGAGCAGTACTTC CSARDEVDRGTYEQYF
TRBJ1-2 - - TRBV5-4 TGTGCCAGCAGCTTGGAGGGAAACTATGGCTACACCTTC CASSLEGNYGYTF